This TCR beta chain is from a study of CD8 T cells in ankylosing spondylitis. Study-wide results and limits: The authors found the disease-linked clones to be CD8+ and relatively rare in peripheral blood. Within matched ankylosing spondylitis synovial fluid, disease-linked clones were reportedly significantly enriched. What seemed typical of ankylosing spondylitis blood was a TCR beta motif built from fewer than ten highly homologous variants. Prior work had noted some motif variants in reactive arthritis blood and synovial fluid.

This clonotype was found once. The antigen is undetermined. The CDR3 spans 14 residues. V was shortened by 5 bases and J by 4 bases, with 14 bases between the two germline ends. Germline values: CDR1 MNHEY, CDR2 SMNVEV (reference sequence). TCR beta libraries were made by quantitative 5'-RACE with molecular barcodes. TCRdb passed the 5' RACE reads through MiXCR, listing each CDR3 protein once. Of over 400,000 distinct CDR3 sequences in the sample, about 25% were seen once. The sequenced sample was blood, either unsorted or a sorted T cell fraction (not recorded which). The gene calls are TRBV27 and TRBJ1-2, with D possibly being TRBD1 (6 bases). The source of this sequence is a male donor with ankylosing spondylitis. DNA of the CDR3: TGTGCCAGCAGTATCGGGGGGGGCATCTATGGCTACACCTTC. Translated, it gives CASSIGGGIYGYTF.